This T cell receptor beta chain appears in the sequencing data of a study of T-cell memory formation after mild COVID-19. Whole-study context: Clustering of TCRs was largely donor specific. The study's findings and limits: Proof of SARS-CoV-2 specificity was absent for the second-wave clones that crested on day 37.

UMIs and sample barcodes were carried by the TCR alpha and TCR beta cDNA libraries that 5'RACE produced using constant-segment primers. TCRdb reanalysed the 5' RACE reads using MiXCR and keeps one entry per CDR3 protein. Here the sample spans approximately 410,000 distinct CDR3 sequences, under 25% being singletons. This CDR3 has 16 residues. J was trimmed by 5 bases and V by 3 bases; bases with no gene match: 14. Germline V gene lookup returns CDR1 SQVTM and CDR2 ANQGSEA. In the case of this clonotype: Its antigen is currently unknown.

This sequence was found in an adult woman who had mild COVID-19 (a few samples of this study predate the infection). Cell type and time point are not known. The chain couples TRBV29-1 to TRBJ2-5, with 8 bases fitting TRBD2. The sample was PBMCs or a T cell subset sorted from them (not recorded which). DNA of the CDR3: TGCAGCGTTGAGATCACCGGGACTAGGGTTTCGGAGACCCAGTACTTC. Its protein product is CSVEITGTRVSETQYF.